These 10 T cell receptor beta chains came from one sample sequenced in a study of T cell responses to AZD1222 COVID-19 vaccine. Sequencing used immunoSEQ multiplex PCR; TCRdb keeps in-frame clones, though not all of them. The repertoire holds tens of thousands of clones, 85% to 90% seen once, with 4.9% in the top ten. This material consisted of peripheral blood, taken on day 0 of AZD1222 vaccination. The receptors derive from an adult in good health.

Only a few counts were recorded for this clone. This rearrangement joins TRBV5-6 to TRBJ1-5, with D possibly TRBD1 on 6 matching bases. The CDR3 is made up of 14 amino acids. Germline lookup yields CDR1 SGHDT and CDR2 YYEEEE. V was shortened by 5 bases and J by 8 bases, with 17 bases between the two germline ends. CDR3 in DNA: TGTGCCAGCAGTTTACAGGGAAGGGTAGAGCCCCAGCATTTT. It encodes CASSLQGRVEPQHF.

The chain has TRBV18 and TRBJ2-7; 7 nucleotides align to TRBD1. The CDR3 extends over 14 amino acids. V was clipped by 4 bases and J by 4 bases; unmatched bases: 7. Germline assignment: CDR1 KGHSH and CDR2 LQKENI. In nucleotides, the CDR3 is TGTGCCAGCTCACAGTTGGACAGGTCGTACGAGCAGTACTTC. It is translated as CASSQLDRSYEQYF. Looking up the rest from reference TRBV18 and TRBJ2-7 gives the full variable domain: NAGVMQNPRHLVRRRGQEARLRCSPMKGHSHVYWYRQLPEEGLKFMVYLQKENIIDESGMPKERFSAEFPKEGPSILRIQQVVRGDSAAYFCASSQLDRSYEQYFGPGTRLTVT.

This chain links TRBV6-5 with TRBJ2-1, with TRBD1 as a possible D gene (6 bases). V was cut by 1 base and J by 6 bases, with 13 bases left in between. There are 15 residues in the CDR3. Germline lookup yields CDR1 MNHEY and CDR2 SVGAGI. The CDR3 coding sequence is TGTGCCAGCAGTTACTTGGGGGCAGGCGGCAATGAGCAGTTCTTC. It translates to CASSYLGAGGNEQFF.

This clone was observed a single time. The genes are TRBV5-1 and TRBJ2-1; 10 nucleotides align to TRBD2. Germline lookup yields CDR1 SGHRS and CDR2 YFSETQ. Trimming cost V 4 bases and J 2 bases; bases outside gene matches: 6. The CDR3 loop spans 16 amino acids. The CDR3 nucleotides read TGCGCCAGCAGCAGAATACTAGCGGGGACCTACAATGAGCAGTTCTTC. This sequence encodes CASSRILAGTYNEQFF.

The chain has TRBV5-1 and TRBJ1-1, with 8 bases identical to TRBD1. CDR1 is SGHRS, CDR2 YFSETQ, per germline. CDR3 length equals 14 residues. Germline trimming cut 4 bases from V and 1 base from J; bases unmatched to any gene: 3. The CDR3 spells CASSPGQGNTEAFF. DNA of the CDR3: TGCGCCAGCAGCCCCGGACAGGGGAACACTGAAGCTTTCTTT.

The rearrangement joins TRBV27 to TRBJ2-7; D perhaps matches TRBD1 (5 bases). This CDR3 spans 14 amino acids. Germline values: CDR1 MNHEY, CDR2 SMNVEV (reference sequence). The germline V and J ends were trimmed by 5 bases and 1 base, with 12 bases remaining between them. CDR3 bases: TGTGCCAGCAGTCGACAGTGGGCGTCCTACGAGCAGTACTTC. This encodes CASSRQWASYEQYF.

The chain joins TRBV7-9 to TRBJ2-7; D unclear. The CDR3 consists of 13 residues. Trimming pared 5 bases from V and 5 bases from J, leaving 13 bases between. Germline CDR1 and CDR2: SEHNR and FQNEAQ (reference sequence). In DNA, the CDR3 is TGTGCCAGCAGCCCCCCTTCAAAAAACGAGCAGTACTTC. It is translated as CASSPPSKNEQYF.

For this clone: Other DNA sequences from this sample encode an identical CDR3 as well. The chain carries TRBV3-1 (or the pseudogene TRBV3-2) and TRBJ1-1; no definite D call. Trimming cost V 3 bases and J 4 bases, with 3 bases left between them. Germline values: CDR1 LGHDT, CDR2 YNNKEL (reference sequence). The CDR3 loop spans 11 amino acids. The CDR3, as DNA: TGTGCCAGCAGCCAGCTCACTGAAGCTTTCTTT. It encodes CASSQLTEAFF.

The rearrangement links TRBV6-5 to TRBJ1-5, with 9 bases lining up with TRBD1. V was clipped by 6 bases and J by 2 bases; unmatched bases: 5. Germline CDR1 reads MNHEY; CDR2 reads SVGAGI. This CDR3 comprises 15 residues. The CDR3 protein is CASRPQGARNQPQHF. CDR3 DNA sequence: TGTGCCAGCAGACCACAGGGGGCGCGCAATCAGCCCCAGCATTTT.

V gene TRBV9 combines with J gene TRBJ1-2; unclear D gene. The CDR3 totals 15 residues. The germline CDR1 and CDR2 sequences are SGDLS and YYNGEE. The V end was cut by 4 bases, the J end by 0 bases, with 13 bases between. The DNA for the CDR3 is TGTGCCAGCAGCCCAGAGGTATTTTCTAACTATGGCTACACCTTC. This translates into CASSPEVFSNYGYTF.